Presented here are 5 T cell receptor beta chains from one specimen sequenced in a study of OX40 agonist ivuxolimab in advanced cancers. Here immunoSEQ multiplex PCR was the method, and the copy in TCRdb shows in-frame clones only, minus some. The repertoire holds roughly 71,000 clones, with about nine tenths as singletons. The sample here was CD4+ or CD8+ T cells sorted from blood, taken in a trial of the OX40 agonist ivuxolimab. Receptors were obtained from an adult with an advanced solid tumor such as melanoma, head and neck, liver or kidney cancer.

The V and J genes are TRBV28 and TRBJ2-3; D perhaps matches TRBD2 (5 bases). The germline V gene has CDR1 MDHEN and CDR2 SYDVKM. CDR3 size: 14 residues. Trimming cost V 6 bases and J 1 base, with 11 bases left between them. The CDR3 here is CASSPWGGTDTQYF. The CDR3 nucleotides read TGTGCCAGCAGCCCCTGGGGAGGCACAGATACGCAGTATTTT.

V gene TRBV7-9 combines with J gene TRBJ2-7; 12 bases agree with TRBD2. The CDR3 runs to 17 residues. Germline CDR1 is SEHNR and CDR2 is FQNEAQ (reference sequence). The junction had 10 bases not matched to a gene; V was cut back by 5 bases and J by 2 bases. CDR3 nucleotide sequence: TGTGCCAGCAGCCCCGGACTAGCGGGGCTTGGGACCTACGAGCAGTACTTC. As protein: CASSPGLAGLGTYEQYF.

The chain uses TRBV4-3 and TRBJ2-7, with a tentative D call TRBD2 (6 bases). This CDR3 has 18 residues. The germline V gene encodes CDR1 LGHNA and CDR2 YSLEER. V shed 0 bases and J shed 2 bases, with 20 bases lying between them. The CDR3, as DNA: TGCGCCAGCAGCCAAGATTCCTGGAGTAGCGGCAATACCTACGAGCAGTACTTC. As protein: CASSQDSWSSGNTYEQYF.

The chain couples TRBV11-3 to TRBJ2-7; maybe TRBD2 (6 bases). V was shortened by 7 bases and J by 2 bases, with 15 bases between the two germline ends. CDR1 is SGHNT, CDR2 YENEEA, per germline. The CDR3 consists of 14 residues. The CDR3 sequence: CASTQTGEAYEQYF. The CDR3 DNA sequence: TGTGCCAGCACCCAGACGGGGGAAGCCTACGAGCAGTACTTC.

This rearrangement joins TRBV6-5 to TRBJ1-1; possibly TRBD1 for D (5 bases). CDR1 is MNHEY, CDR2 SVGAGI, per germline. CDR3 length: 13 residues. V shed 5 bases and J shed 4 bases, with 11 bases lying between them. Here the CDR3 DNA reads TGTGCCAGCAGTGGGGGATACGGCACTGAAGCTTTCTTT. Translated: CASSGGYGTEAFF.